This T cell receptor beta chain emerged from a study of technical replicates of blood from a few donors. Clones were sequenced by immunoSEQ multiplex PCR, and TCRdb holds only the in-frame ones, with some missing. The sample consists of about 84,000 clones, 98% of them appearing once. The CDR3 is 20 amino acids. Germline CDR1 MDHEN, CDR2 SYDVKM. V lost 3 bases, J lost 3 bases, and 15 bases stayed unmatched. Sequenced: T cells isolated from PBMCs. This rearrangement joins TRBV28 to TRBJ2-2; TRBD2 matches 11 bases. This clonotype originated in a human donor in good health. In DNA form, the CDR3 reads TGTGCCAGCAGTTTTAGTTCGACTAGCGGGACTTTACTATACACCGGGGAGCTGTTTTTT. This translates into CASSFSSTSGTLLYTGELFF. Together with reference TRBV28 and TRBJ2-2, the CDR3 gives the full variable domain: DVKVTQSSRYLVKRTGEKVFLECVQDMDHENMFWYRQDPGLGLRLIYFSYDVKMKEKGDIPEGYSVSREKKERFSLILESASTNQTSMYLCASSFSSTSGTLLYTGELFFGEGSRLTVL.